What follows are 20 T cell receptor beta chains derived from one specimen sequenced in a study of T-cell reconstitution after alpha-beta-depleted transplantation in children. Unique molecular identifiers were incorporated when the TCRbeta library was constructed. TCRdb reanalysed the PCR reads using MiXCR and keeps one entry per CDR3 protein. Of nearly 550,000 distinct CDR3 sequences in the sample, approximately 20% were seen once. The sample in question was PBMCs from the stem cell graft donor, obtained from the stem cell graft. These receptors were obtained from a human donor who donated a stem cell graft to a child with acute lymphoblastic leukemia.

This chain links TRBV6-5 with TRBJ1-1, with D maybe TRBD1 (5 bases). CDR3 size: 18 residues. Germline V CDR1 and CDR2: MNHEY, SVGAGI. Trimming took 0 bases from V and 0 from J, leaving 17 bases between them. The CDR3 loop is CASSYSGRTPSVNTEAFF. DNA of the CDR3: TGTGCCAGCAGTTACTCAGGTCGGACACCCTCCGTGAACACTGAAGCTTTCTTT.

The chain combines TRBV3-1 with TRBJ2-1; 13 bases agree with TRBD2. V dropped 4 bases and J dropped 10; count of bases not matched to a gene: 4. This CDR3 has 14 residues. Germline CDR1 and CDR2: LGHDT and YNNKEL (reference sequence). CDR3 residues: CASSRTSGRSEQFF. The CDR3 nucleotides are TGTGCCAGCAGCCGGACTAGCGGGAGAAGCGAGCAGTTCTTC.

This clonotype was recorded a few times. CDR3 sequence: CAILEGETQYF. Here the CDR3 DNA reads TGTGCCATCCTAGAGGGAGAGACCCAGTACTTC. This sequence joins TRBV10-3 and TRBJ2-5, with D maybe TRBD2 (5 bases). Per the germline V gene, CDR1 is ENHRY and CDR2 is SYGVKD. This CDR3 spans 11 amino acids. V lost 8 bases, J lost 4 bases, and 8 bases lay in between.

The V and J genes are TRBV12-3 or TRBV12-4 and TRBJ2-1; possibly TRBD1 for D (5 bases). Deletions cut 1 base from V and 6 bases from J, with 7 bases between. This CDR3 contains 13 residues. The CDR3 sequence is CASSLGQSNEQFF. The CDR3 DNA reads TGTGCCAGCAGTTTAGGACAGAGCAATGAGCAGTTCTTC.

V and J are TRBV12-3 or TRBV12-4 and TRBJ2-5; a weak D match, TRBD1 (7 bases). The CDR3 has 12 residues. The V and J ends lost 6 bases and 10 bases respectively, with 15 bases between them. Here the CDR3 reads CASSQGGTSQYF. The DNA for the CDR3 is TGTGCCAGCAGCCAGGGGGGAACTAGCCAGTACTTC.

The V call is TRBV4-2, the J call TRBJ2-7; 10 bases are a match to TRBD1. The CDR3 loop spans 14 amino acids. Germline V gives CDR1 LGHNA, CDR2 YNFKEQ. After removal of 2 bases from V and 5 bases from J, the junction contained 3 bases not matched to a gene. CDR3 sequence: CASSQWTGGDEQYF. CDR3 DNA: TGTGCCAGCAGCCAATGGACAGGGGGGGACGAGCAGTACTTC.

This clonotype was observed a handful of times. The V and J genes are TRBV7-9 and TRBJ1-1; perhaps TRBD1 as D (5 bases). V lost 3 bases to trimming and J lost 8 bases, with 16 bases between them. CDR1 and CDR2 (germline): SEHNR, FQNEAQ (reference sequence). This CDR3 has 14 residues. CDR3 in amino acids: CASSFGGAGPEAFF. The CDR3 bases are TGTGCCAGCAGCTTCGGCGGGGCAGGCCCAGAAGCTTTCTTT.

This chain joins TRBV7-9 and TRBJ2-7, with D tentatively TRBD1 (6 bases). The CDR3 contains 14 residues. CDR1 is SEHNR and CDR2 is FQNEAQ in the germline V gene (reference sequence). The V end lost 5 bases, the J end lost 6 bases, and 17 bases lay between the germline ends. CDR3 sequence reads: CASSLSSMGAEQYF. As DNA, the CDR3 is TGTGCCAGCAGCCTTAGTAGTATGGGGGCCGAGCAGTACTTC.

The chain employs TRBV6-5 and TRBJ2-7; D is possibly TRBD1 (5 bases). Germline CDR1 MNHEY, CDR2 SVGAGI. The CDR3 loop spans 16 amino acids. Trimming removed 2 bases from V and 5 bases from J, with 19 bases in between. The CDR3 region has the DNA TGTGCCAGCAGTTACCGGGTGCAGGGCGCTAAGGACGAGCAGTACTTC. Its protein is CASSYRVQGAKDEQYF.

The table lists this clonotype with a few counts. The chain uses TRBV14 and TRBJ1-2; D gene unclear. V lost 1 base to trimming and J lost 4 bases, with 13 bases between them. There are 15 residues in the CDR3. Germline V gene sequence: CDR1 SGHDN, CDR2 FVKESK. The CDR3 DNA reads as TGTGCCAGCAGCCAAGCGTTAGGGAACCCCTATGGCTACACCTTC. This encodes CASSQALGNPYGYTF.

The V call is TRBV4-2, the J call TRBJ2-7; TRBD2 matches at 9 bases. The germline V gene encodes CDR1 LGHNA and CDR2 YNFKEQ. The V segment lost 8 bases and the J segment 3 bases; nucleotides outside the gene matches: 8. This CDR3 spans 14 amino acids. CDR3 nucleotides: TGTGCCAGCGCATTAGCGGGAGAGGGCTACGAGCAGTACTTC. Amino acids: CASALAGEGYEQYF.

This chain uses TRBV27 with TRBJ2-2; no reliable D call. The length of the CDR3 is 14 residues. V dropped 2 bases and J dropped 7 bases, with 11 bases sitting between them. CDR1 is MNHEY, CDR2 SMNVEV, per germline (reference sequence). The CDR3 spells CASSLTRKVGELFF. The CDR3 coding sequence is TGTGCCAGCAGTTTAACCCGGAAGGTCGGGGAGCTGTTTTTT.

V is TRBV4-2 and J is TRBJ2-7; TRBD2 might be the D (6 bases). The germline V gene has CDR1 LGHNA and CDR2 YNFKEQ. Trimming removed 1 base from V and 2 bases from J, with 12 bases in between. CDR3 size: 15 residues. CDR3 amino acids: CASSQAGTEPYEQYF. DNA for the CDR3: TGTGCCAGCAGCCAAGCCGGGACTGAACCCTACGAGCAGTACTTC.

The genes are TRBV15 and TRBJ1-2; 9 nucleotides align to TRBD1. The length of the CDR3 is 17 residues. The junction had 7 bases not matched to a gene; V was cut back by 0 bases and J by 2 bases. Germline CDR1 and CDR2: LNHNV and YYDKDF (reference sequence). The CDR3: CATSRDGGTGLNYGYTF. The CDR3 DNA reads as TGTGCCACCAGCAGAGATGGGGGGACAGGGCTCAACTATGGCTACACCTTC.

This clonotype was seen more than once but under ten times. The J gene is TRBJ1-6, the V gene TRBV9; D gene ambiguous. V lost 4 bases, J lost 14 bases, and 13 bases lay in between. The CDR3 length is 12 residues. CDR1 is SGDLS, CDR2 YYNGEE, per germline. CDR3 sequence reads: CASSPGGLTLHF. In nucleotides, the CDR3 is TGTGCCAGCAGCCCCGGAGGGCTAACCCTCCACTTT.

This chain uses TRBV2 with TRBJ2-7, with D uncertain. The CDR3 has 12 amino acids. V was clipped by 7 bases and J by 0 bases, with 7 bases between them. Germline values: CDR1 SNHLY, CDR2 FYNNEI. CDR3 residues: CASNLASYEQYF. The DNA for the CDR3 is TGTGCCAGCAACCTTGCCTCCTACGAGCAGTACTTC.

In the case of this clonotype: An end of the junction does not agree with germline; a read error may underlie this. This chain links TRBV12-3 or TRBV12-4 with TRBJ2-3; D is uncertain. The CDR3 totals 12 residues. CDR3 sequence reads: CASTGRTDTQYF. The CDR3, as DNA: TGTGCCAGCACAGGTCGCACGGATACGCAGTATTTT.

CDR3 nucleotide sequence: TGTGCCAGCAGCCTATTGGCCTTAGGCAACGAGCAGTACTTC. Translating it yields CASSLLALGNEQYF. The genes are TRBV7-9 and TRBJ2-7; D gene ambiguous. From germline, CDR1 is SEHNR and CDR2 FQNEAQ (reference sequence). Trimming removed 5 bases from V and 5 bases from J, with 16 bases in between. The CDR3 extends over 14 amino acids.

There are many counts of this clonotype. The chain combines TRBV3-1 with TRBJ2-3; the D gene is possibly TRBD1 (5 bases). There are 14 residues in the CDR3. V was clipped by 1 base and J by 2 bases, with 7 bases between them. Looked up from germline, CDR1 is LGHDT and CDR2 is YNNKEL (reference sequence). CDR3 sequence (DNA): TGTGCCAGCAGCCAAGGCAGGGACACAGATACGCAGTATTTT. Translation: CASSQGRDTDTQYF.

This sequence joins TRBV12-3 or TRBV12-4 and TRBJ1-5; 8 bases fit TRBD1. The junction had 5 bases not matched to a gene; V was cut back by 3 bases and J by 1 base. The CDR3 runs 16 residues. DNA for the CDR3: TGTGCCAGCAGTTTCAGGGGGCGGGGGAGCAATCAGCCCCAGCATTTT. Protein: CASSFRGRGSNQPQHF.